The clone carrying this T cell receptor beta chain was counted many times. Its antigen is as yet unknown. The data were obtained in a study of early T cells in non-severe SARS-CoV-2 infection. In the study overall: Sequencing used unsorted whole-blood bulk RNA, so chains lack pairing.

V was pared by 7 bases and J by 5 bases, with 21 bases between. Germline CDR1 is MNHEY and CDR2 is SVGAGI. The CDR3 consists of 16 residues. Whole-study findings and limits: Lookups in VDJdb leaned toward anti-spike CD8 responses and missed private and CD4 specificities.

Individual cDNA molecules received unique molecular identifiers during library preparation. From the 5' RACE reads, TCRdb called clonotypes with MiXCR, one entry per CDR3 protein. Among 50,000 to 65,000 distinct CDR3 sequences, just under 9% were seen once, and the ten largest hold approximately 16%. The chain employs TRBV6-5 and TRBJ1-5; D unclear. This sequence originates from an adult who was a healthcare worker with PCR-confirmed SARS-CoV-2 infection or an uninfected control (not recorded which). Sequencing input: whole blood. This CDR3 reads CASMARSPRADQPQHF. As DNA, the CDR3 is TGTGCCAGCATGGCCCGGTCTCCCCGGGCGGATCAGCCCCAGCATTTT.